The entry that follows covers one T cell receptor (beta chain) sequence. At the DNA level, this CDR3 is encoded by other sequences in the same sample as well. These data belong to a study of shared clonotypes between healthy human individuals. The naive CD8 fraction comprised CD45RO-negative cells positively selected for CCR7 and excluded terminally differentiated effector memory CD45RA+ cells. Trimming stripped 3 bases from V and 0 bases from J, with 13 bases between. Germline lookup yields CDR1 GTSNPN and CDR2 SVGIG (reference sequence). The CDR3 loop spans 15 amino acids. Profiling relied on immunoSEQ multiplex PCR, and the TCRdb table lists in-frame clones only, not all of them. The profile covers about 680,000 clones, with around 92% appearing a single time and 24% taken by the ten largest.

The receptor was derived from a man younger than 40 in good health. The chain uses TRBV30 and TRBJ2-3, with a tentative D call TRBD1 (5 bases). The specimen sequenced was naive CD8+ T cells sorted from blood. The CDR3, as DNA: TGTGCCTGGAGCCTGGTTGGGGCGAGCACAGATACGCAGTATTTT. Its protein is CAWSLVGASTDTQYF.